This entry lists 25 T cell receptor beta chains sequenced from one sample in a study of blood T cells in healthy people across ages. Next came a second PCR, run for roughly 6 to 11 cycles, which used a sample-barcoded 5' primer along with a J-beta primer mix. TCRdb recomputed calls from the 5' RACE reads with MiXCR, one row per CDR3 protein. The repertoire holds about 760,000 distinct CDR3 sequences, with about 61% as singletons. The source material was blood. Receptor source: a middle-aged man in good health.

The chain couples TRBV29-1 to TRBJ2-3; maybe TRBD1 (6 bases). Germline V gives CDR1 SQVTM, CDR2 ANQGSEA. CDR3 size: 16 residues. V was trimmed by 3 bases and J by 3 bases, leaving 19 bases between them. The CDR3 is CSVDPDRLWHTDTQYF. CDR3 in DNA: TGCAGCGTTGACCCCGACAGGCTTTGGCATACAGATACGCAGTATTTT.

The chain carries TRBV27 and TRBJ2-7; weak D call: TRBD1 (6 bases). The length of the CDR3 is 15 residues. V was trimmed by 6 bases and J by 1 base, leaving 16 bases between them. Germline CDR1 is MNHEY and CDR2 is SMNVEV (reference sequence). CDR3 sequence: CASRQAGEISYEQYF. CDR3 coding DNA: TGTGCCAGCAGACAAGCAGGGGAAATTTCCTACGAGCAGTACTTC.

V usage is TRBV5-1 and J usage is TRBJ2-3; possibly TRBD1 or TRBD2 for D (6 bases each). Germline-derived CDR1 and CDR2 are SGHRS and YFSETQ. The CDR3 is 15 amino acids. With 1 base removed from V and 5 bases from J, the gap between germline ends came to 14 bases. CDR3 nucleotides: TGCGCCAGCAGCTTGTATGGGGGGCCGGGAGATACGCAGTATTTT. Its protein product is CASSLYGGPGDTQYF.

This sequence joins TRBV27 and TRBJ2-7; no firm D call. The DNA end is more similar to TRBJ2-5, so the J call may be wrong. This CDR3 has 15 residues. CDR1 is MNHEY, CDR2 SMNVEV, per germline (reference sequence). In DNA form, the CDR3 reads TGTGCCAGCAGTTTATCAAGTCTCGGTCAAGAGACCCAGTACTTC. Translating gives CASSLSSLGQETQYF.

The CDR3 reads CASSFLQGRQPQHF. The CDR3 region has the DNA TGTGCCAGCAGTTTTTTACAGGGCAGGCAGCCCCAGCATTTT. The chain has TRBV12-3 or TRBV12-4 and TRBJ1-5; tentative D call: TRBD1 (6 bases). Trimming stripped 3 bases from V and 7 bases from J, with 13 bases between. This CDR3 region has 14 residues.

V usage is TRBV28 and J usage is TRBJ1-5; D perhaps matches TRBD1 (5 bases). Trimming removed 4 bases from V and 1 base from J, with 11 bases in between. CDR1 is MDHEN, CDR2 SYDVKM, per germline. The CDR3 is made up of 15 amino acids. The CDR3 bases are TGTGCCAGCAGTTCGTACAGACAGAGCAATCAGCCCCAGCATTTT. Encoded protein: CASSSYRQSNQPQHF.

V usage is TRBV28 and J usage is TRBJ2-7; the D call may be TRBD1 or TRBD2 (5 bases each). Germline assignment: CDR1 MDHEN and CDR2 SYDVKM. V was pared by 5 bases and J by 10 bases, with 18 bases between. The CDR3 covers 13 residues. The CDR3 DNA is TGTGCCAGCAGTCCCCCGGGGACGCTAGGTCAGTACTTC. This codes for CASSPPGTLGQYF.

The V call is TRBV12-3 or TRBV12-4, the J call TRBJ2-7, with a possible D match to TRBD2 (5 bases). Trimming pared 7 bases from V and 4 bases from J, leaving 14 bases between. The CDR3 spans 13 residues. The CDR3 DNA reads as TGTGCCAGCACCAAATTGTCGGGATACGAGCAGTACTTC. The encoded protein is CASTKLSGYEQYF.

The V gene is TRBV29-1, the J gene TRBJ2-2; no firm D call. The CDR3 consists of 11 residues. From germline, CDR1 is SQVTM and CDR2 ANQGSEA. V was clipped by 4 bases and J by 5 bases, with 5 bases between them. For the CDR3, the DNA is TGCAGCGTTGTGGGGACCGGGGAGCTGTTTTTT. It yields the protein CSVVGTGELFF.

J is TRBJ2-7 and V is TRBV12-3 or TRBV12-4; no firm D call. V was pared by 1 base and J by 0 bases, with 13 bases between. The CDR3 has 16 residues. The CDR3 reads CASSLVDIGLSYEQYF. In nucleotides, the CDR3 is TGTGCCAGCAGTTTAGTGGATATTGGTCTCTCCTACGAGCAGTACTTC.

This clonotype has just one count. The rearrangement links TRBV20-1 to TRBJ2-5; D gene ambiguous. CDR1 is DFQATT, CDR2 SNEGSKA, per germline (reference sequence). With 3 bases removed from V and 1 base from J, the gap between germline ends came to 9 bases. CDR3 length equals 13 residues. CDR3 amino acids: CSASRLAQETQYF. The CDR3 bases are TGCAGTGCTAGCCGACTGGCCCAAGAGACCCAGTACTTC.

This clonotype has a handful of counts. The chain carries TRBV25-1 and TRBJ2-5, with TRBD1 matching over 8 bases. Matching the DNA end better, TRBJ2-7 makes the J call doubtful. This CDR3 comprises 14 residues. CDR1 MGHDK and CDR2 SYGVNS come from the germline V gene. In DNA, the CDR3 is TGTGCCAGCAGTGGACGGGAGACAGGGGTCGAGCAGTACTTC. It translates to CASSGRETGVEQYF.

This clonotype was seen at least ten times. This rearrangement joins TRBV29-1 to TRBJ2-3; D may match TRBD1 or TRBD2 (5 bases each). From germline, CDR1 is SQVTM and CDR2 ANQGSEA. The germline V and J ends were trimmed by 2 bases and 6 bases, with 15 bases remaining between them. The CDR3 is made up of 14 amino acids. The chain's CDR3 is CSVEQGAPVDTQYF. CDR3 in DNA: TGCAGCGTTGAACAGGGAGCACCGGTGGATACGCAGTATTTT.

This clonotype appeared a few times. This sequence joins TRBV12-3 or TRBV12-4 and TRBJ2-5; D gene uncertain. The CDR3 contains 13 residues. Trimming pared 9 bases from V and 5 bases from J, leaving 16 bases between. CDR3: CASKLKAWETQYF. The CDR3 nucleotides are TGTGCCAGTAAATTAAAGGCCTGGGAGACCCAGTACTTC.

The chain is built from TRBV20-1 and TRBJ1-2; D might be TRBD1 (6 bases). The germline CDR1 and CDR2 sequences are DFQATT and SNEGSKA (reference sequence). The CDR3 is 14 residues long. The V and J ends lost 0 bases and 3 bases respectively, with 11 bases between them. The CDR3, as DNA: TGCAGTGCTAGAGATCGAAGGGGGGACTATGGCTACACCTTC. Protein product: CSARDRRGDYGYTF.

The DNA of the CDR3 is TGTGCCAGCAGCTTAGATCTCGCCAGCATAAATTCACCCCTCCACTTT. Translated, it gives CASSLDLASINSPLHF. The chain joins TRBV11-2 to TRBJ1-6; D not certain. This CDR3 comprises 16 residues. Germline V gene sequence: CDR1 SGHAT, CDR2 FQNNGV. Deletions cut 0 bases from V and 7 bases from J, with 13 bases between.

This clonotype was seen more than once but under ten times. The chain employs TRBV20-1 and TRBJ1-1, with TRBD1 as a possible D gene (6 bases). CDR1 is DFQATT, CDR2 SNEGSKA, per germline (reference sequence). The CDR3 extends over 14 amino acids. The ends were cut back, 3 bases at V and 0 bases at J, with 11 bases in the middle. CDR3 sequence reads: CSASRGGMNTEAFF. DNA for the CDR3: TGCAGTGCTAGCAGGGGAGGTATGAACACTGAAGCTTTCTTT.

This clonotype was seen a few times. The chain couples TRBV27 to TRBJ2-1, with D uncertain. V was clipped by 6 bases and J by 5 bases, with 17 bases between them. CDR1 and CDR2 from the germline V gene are MNHEY and SMNVEV (reference sequence). CDR3 size: 15 residues. Written as DNA, the CDR3 is TGTGCCAGCAGCCCCGGACGGCCTCGGGACAATGAGCAGTTCTTC. Protein sequence: CASSPGRPRDNEQFF.

This clonotype showed up just a few times. The chain carries TRBV28 and TRBJ2-7, with a weak D call TRBD1 (5 bases). Germline CDR1 is MDHEN and CDR2 is SYDVKM. Trimming shortened V by 6 bases and J by 2 bases, and 11 bases separated the two germline ends. The CDR3 consists of 13 residues. The CDR3 sequence: CASSSPTAYEQYF. The CDR3 bases are TGTGCCAGCAGCTCTCCGACAGCCTACGAGCAGTACTTC.

The sample holds a few counts of this clonotype. The chain employs TRBV27 and TRBJ2-5; no firm D call. The CDR3 is made up of 13 amino acids. Germline values: CDR1 MNHEY, CDR2 SMNVEV (reference sequence). V lost 6 bases to trimming and J lost 2 bases, with 10 bases between them. CDR3 nucleotides: TGTGCCAGCAGATTTCATATACAAGAGACCCAGTACTTC. It codes for CASRFHIQETQYF.

The chain employs TRBV29-1 and TRBJ2-5, with 7 nucleotides matching TRBD2. The CDR3 consists of 12 residues. V trimming: 2 bases; J trimming: 5 bases; junction bases outside the gene matches: 2. Germline assignment: CDR1 SQVTM and CDR2 ANQGSEA. In DNA, the CDR3 is TGCAGCGTTGAAACGGGAGGCGAGACCCAGTACTTC. Amino acids: CSVETGGETQYF. The full variable domain, in which reference TRBV29-1 and TRBJ2-5 provide the parts outside the CDR3, is SAVISQKPSRDICQRGTSLTIQCQVDSQVTMMFWYRQQPGQSLTLIATANQGSEATYESGFVIDKFPISRPNLTFSTLTVSNMSPEDSSIYLCSVETGGETQYFGPGTRLLVL.

The chain is built from TRBV29-1 and TRBJ2-7; D might be TRBD2 (6 bases). The germline V gene encodes CDR1 SQVTM and CDR2 ANQGSEA. Trimming left V 4 bases short and J 4 bases short, with 11 bases between. CDR3 length equals 12 residues. The CDR3 protein is CSVGGAGYEQYF. In DNA form, the CDR3 reads TGCAGCGTTGGAGGGGCGGGGTACGAGCAGTACTTC.

The rearrangement joins TRBV27 to TRBJ2-7; possible D gene TRBD1, 5 bases. Trimming left V 3 bases short and J 6 bases short, with 6 bases between. The CDR3 consists of 11 residues. Per the germline V gene, CDR1 is MNHEY and CDR2 is SMNVEV (reference sequence). As DNA, the CDR3 is TGTGCCAGCAGTTTGGACACCGAGCAGTACTTC. Its translation: CASSLDTEQYF.

The chain recombines TRBV28 with TRBJ2-5; 9 bases line up with TRBD2. This CDR3 contains 14 residues. The V gene end was trimmed by 7 bases and the J gene end by 5 bases; junction bases not matched to a gene: 8. Germline assignment: CDR1 MDHEN and CDR2 SYDVKM. In DNA form, the CDR3 reads TGTGCCAGCACGGCGGGGGGGCTCACGGAGACCCAGTACTTC. As protein: CASTAGGLTETQYF. Full variable domain (remainder filled in from reference TRBV28 and TRBJ2-5): DVKVTQSSRYLVKRTGEKVFLECVQDMDHENMFWYRQDPGLGLRLIYFSYDVKMKEKGDIPEGYSVSREKKERFSLILESASTNQTSMYLCASTAGGLTETQYFGPGTRLLVL.

The J gene is TRBJ1-1, the V gene TRBV29-1; no definite D call. Germline loops: CDR1 SQVTM, CDR2 ANQGSEA. Trimming pared 7 bases from V and 3 bases from J, leaving 9 bases between. The CDR3 has 11 amino acids. The CDR3 sequence: CSGERDTEAFF. CDR3 bases: TGCAGCGGGGAGAGGGACACTGAAGCTTTCTTT.